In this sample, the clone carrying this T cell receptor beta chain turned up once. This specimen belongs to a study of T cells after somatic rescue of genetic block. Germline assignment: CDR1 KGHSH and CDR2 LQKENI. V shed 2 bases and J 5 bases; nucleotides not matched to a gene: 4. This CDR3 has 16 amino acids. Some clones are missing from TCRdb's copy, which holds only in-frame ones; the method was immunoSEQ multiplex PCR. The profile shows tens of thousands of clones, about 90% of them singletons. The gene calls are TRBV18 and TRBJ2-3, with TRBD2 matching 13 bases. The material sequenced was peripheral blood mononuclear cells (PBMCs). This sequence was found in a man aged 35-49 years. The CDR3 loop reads CASSPRTSGSGDTQYF. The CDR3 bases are TGTGCCAGCTCACCAAGGACTAGCGGGAGCGGAGATACGCAGTATTTT.